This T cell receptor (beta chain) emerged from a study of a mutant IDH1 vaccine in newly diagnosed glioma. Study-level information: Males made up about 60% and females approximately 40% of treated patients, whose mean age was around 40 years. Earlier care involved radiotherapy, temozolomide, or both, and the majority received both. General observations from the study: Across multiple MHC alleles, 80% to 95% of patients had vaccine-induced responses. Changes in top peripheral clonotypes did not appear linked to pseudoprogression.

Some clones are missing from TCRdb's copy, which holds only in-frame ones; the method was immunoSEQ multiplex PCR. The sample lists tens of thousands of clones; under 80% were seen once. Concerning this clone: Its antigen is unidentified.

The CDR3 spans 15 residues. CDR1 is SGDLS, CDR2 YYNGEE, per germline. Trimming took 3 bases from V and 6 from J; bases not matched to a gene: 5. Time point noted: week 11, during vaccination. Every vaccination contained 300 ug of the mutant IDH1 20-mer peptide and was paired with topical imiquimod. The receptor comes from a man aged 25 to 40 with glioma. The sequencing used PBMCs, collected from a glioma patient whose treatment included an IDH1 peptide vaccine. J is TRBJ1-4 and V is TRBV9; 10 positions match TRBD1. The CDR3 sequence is CASSAPGQGDEKLFF. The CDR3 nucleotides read TGTGCCAGCAGCGCACCAGGACAGGGGGATGAAAAACTGTTTTTT.